The entry that follows covers one T cell receptor (beta chain) sequence. Its antigen is as yet unknown. The data were obtained in a study of cytomegalovirus exposure and HLA in healthy donors. Study findings and constraints: A later analysis appeared to link common viral pathogens to several of the most significant clusters. A later analysis found most CMV-associated TCR beta chains apparently HLA-restricted. Later analysis indicated greater clonal expansion among HLA-associated TCR beta chains than among equally common other chains.

This CDR3 comprises 13 residues. CDR1 and CDR2 from the germline V gene are LGHNA and YSLEER. V was shortened by 0 bases and J by 7 bases, with 9 bases between the two germline ends. The primer mix had 60 Vbeta and 13 Jbeta primers. The authors' processing: An analysis that came later counted approximately 76 million unique TCR beta chains, approximately 9.9 million shared. Some clones are missing from TCRdb's copy, which holds only in-frame ones; the method was immunoSEQ multiplex PCR. V and J calls and clone size come straight from that table; D and trimming were deduced from the DNA. The table shows roughly 81,000 clones, with over 70% occurring only once.

The gene calls are TRBV4-3 and TRBJ1-1; D is ambiguous. The receptor comes from a boy aged 5-17 years in good health and CMV-seronegative. The source material was PBMCs. CDR3 protein: CASSQDSRNEAFF. The CDR3 DNA is TGCGCCAGCAGCCAAGATTCGAGGAATGAAGCTTTCTTT.